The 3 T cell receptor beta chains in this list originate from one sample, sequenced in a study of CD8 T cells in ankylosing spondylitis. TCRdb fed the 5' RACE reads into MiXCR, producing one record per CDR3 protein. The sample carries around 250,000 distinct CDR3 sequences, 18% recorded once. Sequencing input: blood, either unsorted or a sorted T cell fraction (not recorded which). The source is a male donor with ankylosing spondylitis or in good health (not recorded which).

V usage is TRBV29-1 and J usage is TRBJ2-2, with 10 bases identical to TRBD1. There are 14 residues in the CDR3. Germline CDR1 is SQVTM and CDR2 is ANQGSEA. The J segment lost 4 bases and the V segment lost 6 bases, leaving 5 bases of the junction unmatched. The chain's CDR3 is CSVAGTGATGELFF. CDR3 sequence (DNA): TGCAGCGTCGCCGGGACAGGGGCCACCGGGGAGCTGTTTTTT.

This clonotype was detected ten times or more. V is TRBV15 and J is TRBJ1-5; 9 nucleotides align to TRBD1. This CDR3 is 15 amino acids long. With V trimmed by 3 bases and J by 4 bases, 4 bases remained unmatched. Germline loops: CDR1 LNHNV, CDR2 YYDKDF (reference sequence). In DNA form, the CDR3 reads TGTGCCACCAGCAGCCGGGGACAGGGAAATCAGCCCCAGCATTTT. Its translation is CATSSRGQGNQPQHF.

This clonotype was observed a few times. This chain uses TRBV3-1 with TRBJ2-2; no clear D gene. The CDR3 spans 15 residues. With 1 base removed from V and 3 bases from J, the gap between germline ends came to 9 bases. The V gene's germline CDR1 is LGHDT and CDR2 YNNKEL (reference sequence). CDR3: CASSQVVSYTGELFF. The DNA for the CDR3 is TGTGCCAGCAGCCAAGTAGTCTCTTACACCGGGGAGCTGTTTTTT.